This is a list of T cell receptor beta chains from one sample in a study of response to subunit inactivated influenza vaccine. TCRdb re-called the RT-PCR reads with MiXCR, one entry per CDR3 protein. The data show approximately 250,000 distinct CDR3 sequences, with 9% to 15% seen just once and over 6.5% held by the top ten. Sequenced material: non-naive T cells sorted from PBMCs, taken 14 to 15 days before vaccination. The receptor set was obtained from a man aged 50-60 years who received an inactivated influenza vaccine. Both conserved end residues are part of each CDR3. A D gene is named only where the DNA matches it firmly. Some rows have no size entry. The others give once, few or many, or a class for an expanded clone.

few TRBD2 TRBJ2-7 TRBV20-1 CSARSGDGSYEQYF TGCAGTGCTAGAAGCGGGGACGGCTCCTACGAGCAGTACTTC
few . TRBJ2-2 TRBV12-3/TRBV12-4 CASSQGGGVTGELFF TGTGCCAGCAGCCAGGGGGGGGGAGTCACCGGGGAGCTGTTTTTT
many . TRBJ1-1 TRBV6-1 CASSEMWRNTEAFF TGTGCCAGCAGTGAAATGTGGAGGAACACTGAAGCTTTCTTT
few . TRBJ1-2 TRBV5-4 CASSLMAGTNYGYTF TGTGCCAGCAGCTTGATGGCCGGGACAAACTATGGCTACACCTTC
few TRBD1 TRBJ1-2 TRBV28 CASSSGTGMLYGYTF TGTGCCAGCAGCTCCGGGACAGGGATGCTCTATGGCTACACCTTC
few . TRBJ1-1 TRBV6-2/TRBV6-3 CASSYSAWGTEAFF TGTGCCAGCAGTTACTCGGCTTGGGGCACTGAAGCTTTCTTT
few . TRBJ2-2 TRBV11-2 CASSLDLTGELFF TGTGCCAGCAGCTTAGATCTAACCGGGGAGCTGTTTTTT
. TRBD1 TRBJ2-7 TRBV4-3 CASSQAVQGSGYEQYF TGCGCCAGCAGCCAAGCCGTACAGGGGTCGGGTTACGAGCAGTACTTC
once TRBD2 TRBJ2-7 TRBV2 CASRPWPATSGRVREQYF TGTGCCAGCAGACCCTGGCCGGCGACTAGCGGGAGGGTGAGAGAGCAGTACTTC
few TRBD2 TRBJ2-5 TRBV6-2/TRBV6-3 CASSYVPGGFQETQYF TGTGCCAGCAGTTACGTCCCCGGGGGGTTCCAAGAGACCCAGTACTTC